The 18 T cell receptor beta chains reported below all come from one sample, sequenced in a study of blood T cell repertoires in COVID-19. TCRdb keeps only in-frame clones here, not all; method: immunoSEQ multiplex PCR. The table lists just under 95,000 clones, about four fifths of them singletons. The sample was peripheral blood. The receptors were sampled from a human donor in a cohort sampled during active COVID-19.

The J gene is TRBJ1-1, the V gene TRBV6-5, with a tentative D call TRBD1 (5 bases). V lost 10 bases, J lost 1 base, and 16 bases lay in between. Germline V gives CDR1 MNHEY, CDR2 SVGAGI. The CDR3 contains 14 residues. CDR3 DNA sequence: TGTGCCACTATAAACTCGGGGGGGAACACTGAAGCTTTCTTT. Translated, it gives CATINSGGNTEAFF.

The chain is built from TRBV27 and TRBJ1-4; perhaps TRBD1 as D (5 bases). From germline, CDR1 is MNHEY and CDR2 SMNVEV (reference sequence). V lost 5 bases, J lost 3 bases, and 7 bases lay in between. The CDR3 is 13 residues long. As DNA, the CDR3 is TGTGCCAGCAGTGGACACGCTAATGAAAAACTGTTTTTT. Encoded protein: CASSGHANEKLFF.

The genes are TRBV7-3 and TRBJ1-1, with a tentative D call TRBD1 (5 bases). V was shortened by 5 bases and J by 1 base, with 8 bases between the two germline ends. This CDR3 contains 13 residues. Per germline, CDR1 SGHTA and CDR2 FQGTGA. In DNA, the CDR3 is TGTGCCAGCAGCCCTGGACAGAACACTGAAGCTTTCTTT. This sequence encodes CASSPGQNTEAFF.

V gene TRBV19 combines with J gene TRBJ1-1, with TRBD1 identical over 8 bases. This CDR3 comprises 17 residues. Germline CDR1 LNHDA, CDR2 SQIVND (reference sequence). V trimming: 3 bases; J trimming: 1 base; junction bases outside the gene matches: 10. Here the CDR3 reads CASSIYLRDRKNTEAFF. CDR3 in DNA: TGTGCCAGTAGTATTTACCTCCGGGACAGGAAGAACACTGAAGCTTTCTTT.

This chain links TRBV10-3 with TRBJ2-7, with TRBD2 matching over 7 bases. The V gene's germline CDR1 is ENHRY and CDR2 SYGVKD. This CDR3 contains 15 residues. J was trimmed by 6 bases and V by 5 bases; bases with no gene match: 13. The CDR3 sequence: CAISRTSDDPREQYF. DNA of the CDR3: TGTGCCATCAGTAGGACTAGTGATGATCCTCGCGAGCAGTACTTC.

This chain uses TRBV11-2 with TRBJ1-3, with D possibly TRBD1 on 6 matching bases. The germline V gene encodes CDR1 SGHAT and CDR2 FQNNGV. V gave up 6 bases and J gave up 4 bases, with 16 bases separating them. CDR3 length: 15 residues. CDR3 residues: CASSYVGAQGNTIYF. Written as DNA, the CDR3 is TGTGCCAGCAGTTATGTGGGGGCCCAAGGAAACACCATATATTTT.

The CDR3 DNA sequence: TGTGCCAGCAGTTTTAGCGGACTCTACGAGCAGTACTTC. Its translation: CASSFSGLYEQYF. This rearrangement joins TRBV27 to TRBJ2-7; a possible D gene is TRBD2 (6 bases). V was cut by 3 bases and J by 3 bases, with 9 bases left in between. The germline V gene encodes CDR1 MNHEY and CDR2 SMNVEV (reference sequence). The CDR3 spans 13 residues.

V is TRBV6-1 and J is TRBJ2-7, with D perhaps TRBD2 (5 bases). Germline V gene lookup returns CDR1 MNHNS and CDR2 SASEGT. CDR3 size: 12 residues. The V and J ends lost 3 bases and 3 bases respectively, with 6 bases between them. The DNA of the CDR3 is TGTGCCAGCAGTGATGCGGGCTACGAGCAGTACTTC. Amino acid sequence: CASSDAGYEQYF.

The chain uses TRBV4-2 and TRBJ1-3; D call uncertain. This CDR3 region has 16 residues. Per the germline V gene, CDR1 is LGHNA and CDR2 is YNFKEQ. Trimming removed 5 bases from V and 2 bases from J, with 16 bases in between. The CDR3 nucleotides read TGTGCCAGCAGCGCACGGATGGAGCGGGCTGGAAACACCATATATTTT. This codes for CASSARMERAGNTIYF.

J is TRBJ1-5 and V is TRBV27; D perhaps matches TRBD1 (6 bases). This CDR3 is 17 amino acids long. Germline CDR1 reads MNHEY; CDR2 reads SMNVEV (reference sequence). The V end was cut by 4 bases, the J end by 3 bases, with 19 bases between. The CDR3 reads CASSSSLLRDNNQPQHF. CDR3 sequence (DNA): TGTGCCAGCAGTTCCAGTCTGCTCCGGGACAACAATCAGCCCCAGCATTTT.

The rearrangement links TRBV6-5 to TRBJ2-7; D ambiguous. The CDR3 loop spans 11 amino acids. Germline V gene data show CDR1 as MNHEY and CDR2 as SVGAGI. The germline V and J ends were trimmed by 4 bases and 7 bases, with 8 bases remaining between them. Here the CDR3 reads CASSLVWEQYF. In DNA, the CDR3 is TGTGCCAGCAGTTTAGTCTGGGAGCAGTACTTC.

The chain has TRBV4-1 and TRBJ2-7; TRBD2 agrees at 9 bases. CDR1 is MGHRA and CDR2 is YSYEKL in the germline V gene. This CDR3 contains 16 residues. V dropped 0 bases and J dropped 4; count of bases not matched to a gene: 7. CDR3 amino acids: CASSQDGSGSSYEQYF. CDR3 bases: TGCGCCAGCAGCCAAGATGGTAGCGGGAGTTCGTACGAGCAGTACTTC.

The chain recombines TRBV18 with TRBJ2-7; weak D call: TRBD2 (6 bases). V lost 3 bases, J lost 3 bases, and 9 bases lay in between. Per germline, CDR1 KGHSH and CDR2 LQKENI. The CDR3 has 13 residues. The CDR3 region has the DNA TGTGCCAGCTCACCGGCGGGGTACTACGAGCAGTACTTC. This sequence encodes CASSPAGYYEQYF.

The chain recombines TRBV28 with TRBJ2-7; 12 bases are shared with TRBD2. The CDR3 sequence is 16 residues long. The V gene's germline CDR1 is MDHEN and CDR2 SYDVKM. J lost 9 bases, V lost 5 bases, and 14 bases had no gene match. In DNA form, the CDR3 reads TGTGCCAGCAGTCCCCGGGGGAGACTAGCGGGAGATTGGCAGTACTTC. Protein sequence: CASSPRGRLAGDWQYF. The variable domain in full, completed from reference TRBV28 and TRBJ2-7, reads DVKVTQSSRYLVKRTGEKVFLECVQDMDHENMFWYRQDPGLGLRLIYFSYDVKMKEKGDIPEGYSVSREKKERFSLILESASTNQTSMYLCASSPRGRLAGDWQYFGPGTRLTVT.

The rearrangement links TRBV6-5 to TRBJ1-2; D is ambiguous. V lost 5 bases and J 8 bases, leaving 15 bases between the germline ends. Germline assignment: CDR1 MNHEY and CDR2 SVGAGI. The CDR3 contains 13 residues. The DNA for the CDR3 is TGTGCCAGCAGTACCGCCGGGGTATACGGCTACACCTTC. This translates into CASSTAGVYGYTF.

This chain connects TRBV30 to TRBJ2-7; weak D call: TRBD2 (6 bases). The CDR3 spans 15 residues. Per the germline V gene, CDR1 is GTSNPN and CDR2 is SVGIG (reference sequence). Trimming removed 0 bases from V and 0 bases from J, with 12 bases in between. The CDR3 sequence: CAWSVRSSASYEQYF. The CDR3 DNA reads as TGTGCCTGGAGTGTACGGTCTAGCGCCTCCTACGAGCAGTACTTC.

The chain recombines TRBV19 with TRBJ2-5, with 7 bases matching TRBD2. The CDR3 length is 16 residues. Per germline, CDR1 LNHDA and CDR2 SQIVND (reference sequence). V gave up 4 bases and J gave up 4 bases; unmatched junction bases: 12. In nucleotides, the CDR3 is TGTGCCAGTAGTACCACCGCGCGGGAGTGGGGAGAGACCCAGTACTTC. Its protein is CASSTTAREWGETQYF.

This clone was seen a handful of times. The identical CDR3 is also encoded by other nucleotide sequences in the sample. J is TRBJ1-5 and V is TRBV7-8; tentatively, D is TRBD1 (5 bases). This CDR3 has 17 amino acids. Germline lookup yields CDR1 SGHVS and CDR2 FQNEAQ. Trimming left V 1 base short and J 3 bases short, with 16 bases between. The CDR3 region has the DNA TGTGCCAGCAGCTTAGTTTCGGCGGGGGGATCCAATCAGCCCCAGCATTTT. As protein: CASSLVSAGGSNQPQHF.